This TCR beta chain originates from a study of blood T cell repertoires in COVID-19. Study-level background: Spain, Italy and the United States supplied samples that represented acute and convalescent COVID-19.

Method: immunoSEQ multiplex PCR; TCRdb's copy keeps in-frame clones and lacks some. This sample has roughly 91,000 clones, with roughly 82% found just once. Trimming removed 4 bases at V and 0 bases at J, with 9 bases between. Germline V gene sequence: CDR1 SEHNR, CDR2 FQNEAQ (reference sequence). The CDR3 extends over 14 amino acids. Sequencing was done on a sample of peripheral blood. The rearrangement joins TRBV7-9 to TRBJ1-2; D is unclear. The receptor was isolated from a woman at least 80 years old with acute or convalescent COVID-19. CDR3 DNA sequence: TGTGCCAGCAGCTCAACCGGGGCTAACTATGGCTACACCTTC. This encodes CASSSTGANYGYTF.